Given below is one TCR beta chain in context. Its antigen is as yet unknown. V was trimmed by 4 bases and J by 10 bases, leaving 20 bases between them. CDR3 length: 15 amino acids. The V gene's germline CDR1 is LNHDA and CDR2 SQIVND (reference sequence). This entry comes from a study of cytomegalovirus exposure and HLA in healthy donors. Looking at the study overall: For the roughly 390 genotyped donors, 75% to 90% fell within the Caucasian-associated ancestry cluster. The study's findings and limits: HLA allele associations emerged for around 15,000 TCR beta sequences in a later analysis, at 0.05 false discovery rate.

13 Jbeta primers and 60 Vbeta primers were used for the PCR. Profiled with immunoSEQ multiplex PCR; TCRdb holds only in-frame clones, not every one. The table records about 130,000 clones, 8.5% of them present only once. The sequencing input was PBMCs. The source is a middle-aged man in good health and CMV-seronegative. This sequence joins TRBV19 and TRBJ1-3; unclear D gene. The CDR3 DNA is TGTGCCAGTAGTACTAACTTCCAGGATGCTGGGACCATATATTTT. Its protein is CASSTNFQDAGTIYF.